This T cell receptor beta chain was sequenced during a study of cytomegalovirus exposure and HLA in healthy donors. This CDR3 has 11 amino acids. Germline V gene sequence: CDR1 SNHLY, CDR2 FYNNEI. V gave up 2 bases and J gave up 4 bases, with 3 bases separating them. Whole-study findings and limits: A list of more than 150 TCR beta chains associated with cytomegalovirus was given. Per published reports, the classifier diagnosed cytomegalovirus status with high specificity and sensitivity. Three chains linked to CMV were shown in vitro to be specific for CMV antigens.

The table lists this clone with a few counts. As yet, its antigen is unknown. Other DNA variants within this sample encode the same CDR3. The validation cohort, a group of 130 or so subjects, included the donors and was separate from the roughly 700-subject first cohort. Data came from immunoSEQ multiplex PCR; TCRdb stores just in-frame clones and leaves some out. The data show around 300,000 clones, approximately 91% seen once. V usage is TRBV2 and J usage is TRBJ2-7; D is unclear. The sequence came from a man aged 30-40 years in good health and CMV-seronegative. Sequencing was performed on PBMCs. The CDR3 is CASSERYEQYF. CDR3 bases: TGTGCCAGCAGTGAACGGTACGAGCAGTACTTC.